These 21 T cell receptor beta chains were sequenced from one sample in a study of CD8 T cells in ankylosing spondylitis. Study-level findings and limits: What seemed typical of ankylosing spondylitis blood was a TCR beta motif built from under 10 highly homologous variants.

TCRdb re-called the 5' RACE reads through MiXCR, storing one row per CDR3 protein. The table shows more than 650,000 distinct CDR3 sequences, with about an eighth occurring only once. The antigens of these receptors remain unknown. The sample comprised blood, either unsorted or a sorted T cell fraction (not recorded which). The receptors shown here come from a male donor with ankylosing spondylitis.

This clonotype has only a few counts. V is TRBV12-2 and J is TRBJ1-5. TRBV12-2 is reported as a pseudogene. This CDR3 region has 17 residues. In DNA, the CDR3 is TGTGCAAGTCGCTTAGCATGTCGTCTGCATAGCAATCAGCCCCAGCATTTT. It is translated as CASRLACRLHSNQPQHF.

J is TRBJ2-1 and V is TRBV12-3 or TRBV12-4; perhaps D is TRBD1 or TRBD2 (6 bases each). The CDR3 loop spans 15 amino acids. V was cut by 3 bases and J by 5 bases, with 14 bases left in between. The DNA for the CDR3 is TGTGCCAGCAGTTTGGCGGGACACAAAAACAATGAGCAGTTCTTC. This translates into CASSLAGHKNNEQFF.

This clonotype was counted only a few times. This may come from a read error, since a much larger clone is one base off. The rearrangement joins TRBV20-1 to TRBJ2-2; D not resolved. V lost 4 bases and J 2 bases, leaving 2 bases between the germline ends. CDR1 DFQATT and CDR2 SNEGSKA come from the germline V gene (reference sequence). CDR3 length equals 11 residues. CDR3 DNA sequence: TGCAGTGCTACTAACACCGGGGAGCTGTTTTTT. It specifies CSATNTGELFF.

The chain joins TRBV29-1 to TRBJ1-2, with D maybe TRBD1 (6 bases). The CDR3 length is 14 residues. V dropped 3 bases and J dropped 6 bases, with 17 bases sitting between them. Germline CDR1 and CDR2: SQVTM and ANQGSEA. CDR3 residues: CSVDAGSRGNGYTF. As DNA, the CDR3 is TGCAGCGTTGATGCAGGGTCTAGGGGGAATGGCTACACCTTC. Together with reference TRBV29-1 and TRBJ1-2, the CDR3 gives the full variable domain: SAVISQKPSRDICQRGTSLTIQCQVDSQVTMMFWYRQQPGQSLTLIATANQGSEATYESGFVIDKFPISRPNLTFSTLTVSNMSPEDSSIYLCSVDAGSRGNGYTFGSGTRLTVV.

This clonotype showed up many times. V usage is TRBV5-1 and J usage is TRBJ1-2; 9 bases agree with TRBD1. The CDR3 runs to 16 residues. With 2 bases clipped from V and 8 bases from J, the junction kept 13 bases outside the gene matches. Per the germline V gene, CDR1 is SGHRS and CDR2 is YFSETQ. As DNA, the CDR3 is TGCGCCAGCAGCTTAAGGACGGGACAGGGTATCCGGGGCTACACCTTC. Residues: CASSLRTGQGIRGYTF.

The chain joins TRBV20-1 to TRBJ2-1; 8 bases line up with TRBD2. The CDR3 has 15 residues. Per germline, CDR1 DFQATT and CDR2 SNEGSKA (reference sequence). The V segment lost 2 bases and the J segment 9 bases; nucleotides outside the gene matches: 12. The chain's CDR3 is CSARRPPAGVGEQFF. CDR3 DNA: TGCAGTGCTAGACGTCCTCCAGCGGGGGTAGGTGAGCAGTTCTTC.

The chain is built from TRBV12-3 or TRBV12-4 and TRBJ2-1, with 10 bases lining up with TRBD2. This CDR3 spans 15 amino acids. V was pared by 5 bases and J by 5 bases, with 6 bases of the junction left unmatched. The CDR3 DNA follows: TGTGCCAGCAGTGCGAGCGGGAGGGCCGACAATGAGCAGTTCTTC. As protein: CASSASGRADNEQFF.

This clonotype showed up just a few times. CDR3 loop: CASSYTGSEQFF. The CDR3 DNA follows: TGTGCCAGCAGCTATACAGGGTCCGAGCAGTTCTTC. The chain links TRBV6-6 to TRBJ2-1; D is perhaps TRBD1 (6 bases). CDR3 length: 12 amino acids. The V end lost 6 bases, the J end lost 10 bases, and 13 bases lay between the germline ends. The germline CDR1 and CDR2 sequences are MNHNY and SVGAGI (reference sequence).

This clonotype was recorded a few times. V is TRBV20-1 and J is TRBJ2-7, with 9 bases aligning to TRBD2. CDR3 size: 13 residues. Losses at the gene ends were 7 bases for V and 4 bases for J; bases not matched to a gene: 8. Per the germline V gene, CDR1 is DFQATT and CDR2 is SNEGSKA (reference sequence). As DNA, the CDR3 is TGCAGTGTCTGGACTAGCGTTGCTTACGAGCAGTACTTC. Amino acid sequence: CSVWTSVAYEQYF.

This clonotype was found a few times. The chain's CDR3 is CASSEGGGRWSPLHF. In nucleotides, the CDR3 is TGTGCCAGCAGTGAAGGAGGAGGGAGATGGTCACCCCTCCACTTT. The gene calls are TRBV6-1 and TRBJ1-6; no firm D call. The germline CDR1 and CDR2 sequences are MNHNS and SASEGT. Deletions cut 1 base from V and 10 bases from J, with 14 bases between. This CDR3 is built from 15 residues.

This clonotype appeared a few times. The CDR3 DNA reads TGTGCCAGCAGTTACTGGAAGGGATCTGGTTCACCCCTCCACTTT. Amino acids: CASSYWKGSGSPLHF. The chain carries TRBV6-5 and TRBJ1-6, with D hard to call. CDR1 and CDR2 from the germline V gene are MNHEY and SVGAGI. The CDR3 sequence is 15 residues long. The V end lost 1 base, the J end lost 9 bases, and 13 bases lay between the germline ends.

The chain links TRBV6-5 to TRBJ2-1, with D possibly being TRBD2 (5 bases). CDR3 length: 15 amino acids. Trimming took 0 bases from V and 9 from J, leaving 15 bases between them. Germline CDR1 and CDR2: MNHEY and SVGAGI. This CDR3 reads CASSYSILARGEQFF. For the CDR3, the DNA is TGTGCCAGCAGTTACTCGATCCTAGCCCGGGGTGAGCAGTTCTTC.

The V gene is TRBV5-1, the J gene TRBJ1-1; 7 nucleotides agree with TRBD1. The CDR3 extends over 14 amino acids. The germline V gene encodes CDR1 SGHRS and CDR2 YFSETQ. V lost 6 bases, J lost 4 bases, and 9 bases stayed unmatched. The CDR3, as DNA: TGCGCCAGCAAACAGGGGTCGGTCGGCACTGAAGCTTTCTTT. Amino acids: CASKQGSVGTEAFF.

This chain uses TRBV4-3 with TRBJ2-1, with 8 bases lining up with TRBD2. Germline lookup yields CDR1 LGHNA and CDR2 YSLEER. This CDR3 has 15 residues. The V segment lost 4 bases and the J segment 7 bases; nucleotides outside the gene matches: 9. The CDR3 nucleotides are TGCGCCAGCAGCCGACATGGACTAGCCCGTAATGAGCAGTTCTTC. Amino acid sequence: CASSRHGLARNEQFF.

This clonotype was detected ten times or more. The rearrangement joins TRBV20-1 to TRBJ1-2, with D unclear. This CDR3 has 14 amino acids. The germline gives CDR1 DFQATT, CDR2 SNEGSKA (reference sequence). Deletions cut 6 bases from V and 2 bases from J, with 16 bases between. Here the CDR3 DNA reads TGCAGTGCCCCCATTCGGAGATCGAACTATGGCTACACCTTC. Amino acid sequence: CSAPIRRSNYGYTF.

This clonotype was counted a few times. The chain uses TRBV5-6 and TRBJ2-3; D could derive from TRBD1 or TRBD2 (6 bases each). The CDR3 runs to 14 residues. The germline V and J ends were trimmed by 4 bases and 1 base, with 10 bases remaining between them. Germline V gene sequence: CDR1 SGHDT, CDR2 YYEEEE. CDR3 amino acids: CASSRGARTDTQYF. CDR3 coding DNA: TGTGCCAGCAGCAGGGGGGCCCGCACAGATACGCAGTATTTT.

The chain combines TRBV20-1 with TRBJ1-1, with D perhaps TRBD1 (5 bases). The germline CDR1 and CDR2 sequences are DFQATT and SNEGSKA (reference sequence). Trimming removed 6 bases at V and 4 bases at J, with 12 bases between. CDR3 size: 12 residues. The CDR3 reads CSAHTGGTEAFF. As DNA, the CDR3 is TGCAGTGCCCACACGGGGGGCACTGAAGCTTTCTTT.

The chain is built from TRBV20-1 and TRBJ2-3; no firm D call. With 5 bases removed from V and 6 bases from J, the gap between germline ends came to 12 bases. CDR3 length: 12 residues. Germline V gives CDR1 DFQATT, CDR2 SNEGSKA (reference sequence). CDR3 region: CSAPASRDTQYF. The CDR3, as DNA: TGCAGTGCTCCCGCCTCGCGGGATACGCAGTATTTT.

CDR3 region: CASSFVRAGELFF. The CDR3 DNA reads as TGTGCCAGCAGTTTTGTTCGCGCCGGGGAGCTGTTTTTT. This chain links TRBV6-2 or TRBV6-3 with TRBJ2-2; D gene unclear. The CDR3 covers 13 residues. V was pared by 4 bases and J by 6 bases, with 9 bases between. Germline values: CDR1 MNHEY, CDR2 SVGEGT.

The rearrangement joins TRBV5-1 to TRBJ2-3; 7 bases map to TRBD1. The germline V gene has CDR1 SGHRS and CDR2 YFSETQ. Germline trimming cut 7 bases from V and 2 bases from J; bases unmatched to any gene: 4. CDR3 length: 13 amino acids. CDR3 region: CASGTANTDTQYF. For the CDR3, the DNA is TGCGCCAGCGGGACAGCTAACACAGATACGCAGTATTTT.

V and J are TRBV20-1 and TRBJ2-5; TRBD1 matches at 8 bases. This CDR3 is built from 12 residues. With 8 bases clipped from V and 5 bases from J, the junction kept 7 bases outside the gene matches. CDR1 and CDR2 from the germline V gene are DFQATT and SNEGSKA (reference sequence). Here the CDR3 reads CSQGARGETQYF. DNA for the CDR3: TGCAGTCAGGGGGCGCGGGGTGAGACCCAGTACTTC.